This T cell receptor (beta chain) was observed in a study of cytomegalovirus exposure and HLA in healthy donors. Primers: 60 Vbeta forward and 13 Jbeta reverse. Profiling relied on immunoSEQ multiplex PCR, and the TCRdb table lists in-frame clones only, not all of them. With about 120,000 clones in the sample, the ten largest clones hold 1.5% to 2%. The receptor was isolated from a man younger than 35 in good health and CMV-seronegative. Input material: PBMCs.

DNA of the CDR3: TGTGCCAGCAAACAGGGGGCCTCTGGAAACACCATATATTTT. Protein product: CASKQGASGNTIYF. The chain employs TRBV19 and TRBJ1-3, with 9 bases identical to TRBD1. Germline V gene lookup returns CDR1 LNHDA and CDR2 SQIVND (reference sequence). The ends lost 9 bases at V and 0 bases at J; junction bases unmatched: 3. CDR3 size: 14 residues.